The next 10 T cell receptor beta chains were all read from a single sample in a study of vaccination and CD4 T cells after COVID-19. Treatment defined: roughly 10-day PBMC culture with coronavirus spike peptide pools or control peptides (ViraFEST assay). The antigens these receptors bind are not known. Cultured CD4+ T-cell DNA underwent Oncomine TCR Beta short-read sequencing. Each CDR3 protein gets one entry after TCRdb re-called the PCR reads with MiXCR. Among approximately 10,000 distinct CDR3 sequences listed, roughly 65% were seen once. The sequencing input was CD4+ T cells from blood, cultured in vitro. The receptor set was obtained from a human donor who had recovered from COVID-19.

This chain uses TRBV29-1 with TRBJ1-2, with a tentative D call TRBD1 (5 bases). CDR1 is SQVTM, CDR2 ANQGSEA, per germline. This CDR3 has 12 residues. The ends were cut back, 1 base at V and 5 bases at J, with 8 bases in the middle. CDR3 DNA: TGCAGCGTTGAAGGGACACCTTATGGCTACACCTTC. Its protein product is CSVEGTPYGYTF.

This rearrangement joins TRBV6-5 to TRBJ1-2, with D possibly matching TRBD1 (6 bases). The CDR3 is 14 residues long. Trimming cost V 2 bases and J 8 bases, with 15 bases left between them. Per germline, CDR1 MNHEY and CDR2 SVGAGI. CDR3 bases: TGTGCCAGCAGTTACATGACAGGAGGATTGGGCTACACCTTC. Translating it yields CASSYMTGGLGYTF.

V usage is TRBV5-4 and J usage is TRBJ2-5; TRBD2 matches 9 bases. With 3 bases clipped from V and 2 bases from J, the junction kept 8 bases outside the gene matches. CDR3 length: 16 amino acids. Germline V CDR1 and CDR2: SGHNT, YYREEE (reference sequence). The CDR3 here is CASSSLGAGGQETQYF. The CDR3 DNA is TGTGCCAGCAGCTCCCTGGGGGCGGGAGGGCAAGAGACCCAGTACTTC.

The V gene is TRBV20-1, the J gene TRBJ1-2, with a possible D match to TRBD1 (5 bases). The CDR3 totals 12 residues. The ends were cut back, 5 bases at V and 2 bases at J, with 9 bases in the middle. Per germline, CDR1 DFQATT and CDR2 SNEGSKA (reference sequence). The CDR3 coding sequence is TGCAGTGCTTCCCGGGACAACTATGGCTACACCTTC. Its translation: CSASRDNYGYTF.

V usage is TRBV6-1 and J usage is TRBJ1-1, with D hard to call. Germline V CDR1 and CDR2: MNHNS, SASEGT. The CDR3 has 11 amino acids. V was shortened by 7 bases and J by 5 bases, with 8 bases between the two germline ends. The CDR3 protein is CASTIKTEAFF. The DNA for the CDR3 is TGTGCCAGCACCATCAAGACTGAAGCTTTCTTT.

The V gene is TRBV27, the J gene TRBJ1-2; D ambiguous. The CDR3 totals 14 residues. Germline CDR1 is MNHEY and CDR2 is SMNVEV (reference sequence). V dropped 5 bases and J dropped 7 bases, with 17 bases sitting between them. The CDR3 loop is CASSPLLTSAGYTF. The DNA for the CDR3 is TGTGCCAGCAGTCCCCTACTTACATCCGCTGGCTACACCTTC.

This clonotype appeared a single time. The genes are TRBV7-2 and TRBJ2-1; TRBD1 matches at 7 bases. This CDR3 has 13 amino acids. Germline CDR1 is SGHTA and CDR2 is FQGNSA. Trimming removed 5 bases from V and 8 bases from J; junction bases left unmatched: 6. CDR3 sequence reads: CASSPHRGDEQFF. The CDR3 DNA is TGTGCCAGCAGCCCACACAGGGGCGATGAGCAGTTCTTC.

This sequence joins TRBV7-9 and TRBJ2-7; D not resolved. The CDR3 loop spans 14 amino acids. CDR1 is SEHNR, CDR2 FQNEAQ, per germline (reference sequence). Deletions cut 1 base from V and 2 bases from J, with 9 bases between. The CDR3 region is CASSLEAVTYEQYF. DNA of the CDR3: TGTGCCAGCAGCTTAGAGGCCGTGACCTACGAGCAGTACTTC.

By proportion, this clonotype is medium-sized. The chain has TRBV20-1 and TRBJ2-2, with D tentatively TRBD2 (6 bases). The CDR3 contains 14 residues. Per the germline V gene, CDR1 is DFQATT and CDR2 is SNEGSKA (reference sequence). V lost 6 bases and J 1 base, leaving 12 bases between the germline ends. As DNA, the CDR3 is TGCAGTGCCAAAGGCGGGGTGAACACCGGGGAGCTGTTTTTT. Translation: CSAKGGVNTGELFF.

The V call is TRBV20-1, the J call TRBJ2-7; 10 bases are a match to TRBD2. The germline CDR1 and CDR2 sequences are DFQATT and SNEGSKA (reference sequence). This CDR3 contains 18 residues. Trimming cost V 5 bases and J 0 bases; bases outside gene matches: 16. Here the CDR3 reads CSALSRTSGFESSYEQYF. In DNA form, the CDR3 reads TGCAGTGCTCTTAGTCGGACTAGCGGTTTTGAGAGCTCCTACGAGCAGTACTTC.